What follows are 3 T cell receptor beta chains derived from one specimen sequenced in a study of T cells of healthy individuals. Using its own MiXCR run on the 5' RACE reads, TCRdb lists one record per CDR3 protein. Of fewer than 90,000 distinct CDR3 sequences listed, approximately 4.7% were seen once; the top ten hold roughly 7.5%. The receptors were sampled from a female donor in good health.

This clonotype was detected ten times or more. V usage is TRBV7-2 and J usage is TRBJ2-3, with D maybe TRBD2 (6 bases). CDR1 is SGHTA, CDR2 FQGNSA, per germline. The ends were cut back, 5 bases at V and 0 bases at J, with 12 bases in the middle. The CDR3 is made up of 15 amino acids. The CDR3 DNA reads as TGTGCCAGCAGCAAGATAGGGACTAGCACAGATACGCAGTATTTT. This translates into CASSKIGTSTDTQYF.

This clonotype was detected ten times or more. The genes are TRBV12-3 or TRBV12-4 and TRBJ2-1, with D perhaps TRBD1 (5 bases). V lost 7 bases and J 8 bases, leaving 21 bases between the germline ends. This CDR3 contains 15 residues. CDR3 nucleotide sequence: TGTGCCAGCACCCCGGGCCCCCAGGGCGAGGATGAGCAGTTCTTC. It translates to CASTPGPQGEDEQFF.

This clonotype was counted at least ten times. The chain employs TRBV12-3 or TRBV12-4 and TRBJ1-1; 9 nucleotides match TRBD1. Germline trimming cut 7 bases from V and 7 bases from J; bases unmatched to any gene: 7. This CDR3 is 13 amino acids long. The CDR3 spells CASTPGQGYEAFF. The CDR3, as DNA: TGTGCCAGCACCCCCGGACAGGGGTATGAAGCTTTCTTT.